The clone carrying this TCR beta chain has at least ten counts. The sample is drawn from a study of T cells in Graves' hyperthyroidism and ophthalmopathy. Study-wide context: Peripheral blood draws took place at initial diagnosis, ahead of any treatment.

Germline V gene lookup returns CDR1 MNHEY and CDR2 SMNVEV (reference sequence). Trimming removed 7 bases from V and 6 bases from J, with 15 bases in between. The CDR3 sequence is 14 residues long. The source material, RNA transcripts, was used to amplify TCR beta CDR3 regions. HTBI primers were used for first-round RT-PCR of the TCR CDR3. Via MiXCR, TCRdb re-called the multiplex PCR reads, giving one row per CDR3 protein. The sample gives a few hundred thousand distinct CDR3 sequences, roughly 18% of which show up once; roughly 16% is in the top ten. The material sequenced was blood. The clonotype was recovered from a woman in her thirties or forties with Graves' ophthalmopathy. The chain is built from TRBV27 and TRBJ2-2, with a weak D call TRBD1 (5 bases). CDR3 sequence reads: CASNRAGNAGELFF. CDR3 nucleotide sequence: TGTGCCAGCAACCGCGCAGGGAATGCCGGGGAGCTGTTTTTT.